The 9 T cell receptor beta chains below all came from one sample that was sequenced in a study of T cell responses to AZD1222 COVID-19 vaccine. Some clones are missing from TCRdb's copy, which holds only in-frame ones; the method was immunoSEQ multiplex PCR. The profile shows tens of thousands of clones, around 85% of them singletons. The specimen comprised peripheral blood, sampled on day 0 of AZD1222 vaccination. All receptors derive from an adult in good health.

This rearrangement joins TRBV28 to TRBJ2-7; 7 bases map to TRBD1. From germline, CDR1 is MDHEN and CDR2 SYDVKM. With V trimmed by 4 bases and J by 3 bases, 6 bases remained unmatched. This CDR3 is 14 amino acids long. CDR3 in amino acids: CASSSRQGFYEQYF. The CDR3 bases are TGTGCCAGCAGTTCCCGACAGGGTTTCTACGAGCAGTACTTC.

The chain links TRBV19 to TRBJ1-4; no firm D call. The CDR3 has 14 residues. Trimming stripped 8 bases from V and 0 bases from J, with 10 bases between. CDR1 and CDR2 (germline): LNHDA, SQIVND (reference sequence). The CDR3 DNA is TGTGCCAGTCGAAGGGATGCAACTAATGAAAAACTGTTTTTT. It translates to CASRRDATNEKLFF.

This chain joins TRBV15 and TRBJ1-2; 7 bases fit TRBD1. Germline V gene lookup returns CDR1 LNHNV and CDR2 YYDKDF (reference sequence). CDR3 size: 14 residues. Trimming removed 2 bases from V and 2 bases from J; junction bases left unmatched: 2. The CDR3: CATSRFRGNYGYTF. CDR3 nucleotide sequence: TGTGCCACCAGCAGATTCAGGGGGAACTATGGCTACACCTTC.

The chain couples TRBV9 to TRBJ1-2; a possible D gene is TRBD1 (5 bases). V gave up 2 bases and J gave up 2 bases, with 25 bases separating them. The CDR3 extends over 19 amino acids. Germline-derived CDR1 and CDR2 are SGDLS and YYNGEE. The CDR3 region is CASSVRNARPGGKNYGYTF. The CDR3 DNA reads TGTGCCAGCAGCGTCCGTAACGCCCGTCCGGGGGGTAAAAACTATGGCTACACCTTC.

This clone is a singleton in its sample. The rearrangement uses TRBV3-1 (or the pseudogene TRBV3-2) and TRBJ2-3; TRBD2 agrees at 11 bases. The germline V gene has CDR1 LGHDT and CDR2 YNNKEL (reference sequence). J was trimmed by 0 bases and V by 3 bases; bases with no gene match: 5. The CDR3 extends over 17 amino acids. This chain's CDR3 is CASSQTSGTYSTDTQYF. The CDR3 nucleotides read TGTGCCAGCAGCCAGACTAGCGGGACGTATAGCACAGATACGCAGTATTTT.

The rearrangement joins TRBV7-9 to TRBJ1-6; D might be TRBD1 (5 bases). V was cut by 1 base and J by 4 bases, with 17 bases left in between. The germline V gene encodes CDR1 SEHNR and CDR2 FQNEAQ (reference sequence). CDR3 length equals 18 residues. CDR3 loop: CASSLEPGTATYNSPLHF. DNA of the CDR3: TGTGCCAGCAGCTTAGAACCCGGGACGGCCACTTATAATTCACCCCTCCACTTT.

The J gene is TRBJ2-7, the V gene TRBV4-2; TRBD2 agrees at 16 bases. The trim removed 1 base at V and 5 bases at J, leaving 8 bases unmatched. This CDR3 is built from 18 residues. CDR1 and CDR2 from the germline V gene are LGHNA and YNFKEQ. The CDR3 DNA is TGTGCCAGCAGCCAAGCGGGGGGACTAGCGGGAGGGCAAGACGAGCAGTACTTC. Protein sequence: CASSQAGGLAGGQDEQYF.

This chain joins TRBV5-1 and TRBJ2-3, with D possibly called TRBD1 or TRBD2 (5 bases each). The CDR3 is 15 amino acids. V lost 1 base to trimming and J lost 0 bases, with 9 bases between them. Per the germline V gene, CDR1 is SGHRS and CDR2 is YFSETQ. CDR3 in amino acids: CASSLRGASTDTQYF. As DNA, the CDR3 is TGCGCCAGCAGCTTGCGAGGGGCGAGCACAGATACGCAGTATTTT.

The chain uses TRBV5-1 and TRBJ2-3; tentatively, D is TRBD2 (6 bases). This CDR3 spans 13 amino acids. The germline V gene has CDR1 SGHRS and CDR2 YFSETQ. V gave up 3 bases and J gave up 6 bases, with 11 bases separating them. This chain's CDR3 is CASSSDGSDTQYF. As DNA, the CDR3 is TGCGCCAGCAGCTCCGACGGGAGCGATACGCAGTATTTT.